This T cell receptor beta chain came from a study of T cells after yellow fever vaccination. They built TCR cDNA with 5'RACE template switching, a step that put in a universal primer site and UMIs. TCRdb reprocessed the 5' RACE reads with MiXCR, giving one entry per CDR3 protein. The data hold approximately 300,000 distinct CDR3 sequences, with roughly 10% observed a single time. The CDR3 is 16 residues long. V lost 5 bases and J lost 6; bases outside the gene matches: 9. Study conclusions and caveats: The study re-detected most primary-vaccination clones after the booster (about 95% CD4, almost 90% CD8). It was a weaker secondary response, yet one that peaked faster, at day 5 versus 15.

As to this clonotype: Its specificity is unknown.

The material sequenced was CD4+ T cells sorted from PBMCs, taken 45 days after the yellow fever booster vaccination. The TCR comes from a young man who received the YFV17D yellow fever vaccine. The J gene is TRBJ2-2, the V gene TRBV12-3 or TRBV12-4; 10 bases agree with TRBD2. CDR3 nucleotides: TGTGCCAGCAGTAGACGGAGCGGGGGGGCCGCCGGGGAGCTGTTTTTT. Translated, it gives CASSRRSGGAAGELFF.